These 24 T cell receptor beta chains came from one sample sequenced in a study of beta chain features in type 1 diabetes. The investigators reverse transcribed all of the isolated RNA, so they sequenced expressed TCRB transcripts. Clones were read by immunoSEQ multiplex PCR, and TCRdb kept only the in-frame ones, dropping some. The table shows approximately 380,000 clones, with about 14% occurring only once. The material sequenced was naive CD4+ T cells from blood. The receptors derive from a woman under 30 in good health.

J is TRBJ2-7 and V is TRBV4-3; the match to TRBD1 covers 7 bases. Germline CDR1 and CDR2: LGHNA and YSLEER. The CDR3 contains 15 residues. Trimming took 0 bases from V and 3 from J; bases not matched to a gene: 5. The CDR3 DNA sequence: TGCGCCAGCAGCCAAGAAGGGACAGACAACTACGAGCAGTACTTC. Its protein product is CASSQEGTDNYEQYF.

This clone showed up just once. J is TRBJ1-5 and V is TRBV6-1; 8 bases are shared with TRBD1. CDR1 is MNHNS and CDR2 is SASEGT in the germline V gene. This CDR3 contains 14 residues. Losses at the gene ends were 11 bases for V and 2 bases for J; bases not matched to a gene: 8. CDR3 region: CAGKDREGNQPQHF. CDR3 in DNA: TGTGCCGGGAAGGACAGGGAGGGCAATCAGCCCCAGCATTTT.

The rearrangement links TRBV7-2 to TRBJ1-5; 9 bases align to TRBD1. The V and J ends lost 5 bases and 6 bases, in that order; junction bases with no gene match: 8. The CDR3 runs to 15 residues. Per germline, CDR1 SGHTA and CDR2 FQGNSA. CDR3 sequence: CASSAGTGTGQPQHF. CDR3 sequence (DNA): TGTGCCAGCAGCGCCGGGACAGGGACGGGTCAGCCCCAGCATTTT.

This clone has more than one count but fewer than ten. CDR3 protein: CASSILAEQFF. CDR3 DNA: TGTGCCAGCAGTATACTAGCGGAGCAGTTCTTC. The V gene is TRBV2, the J gene TRBJ2-1, with TRBD2 identical over 7 bases. This CDR3 has 11 residues. Trimming cost V 5 bases and J 10 bases; bases outside gene matches: 2. Germline-derived CDR1 and CDR2 are SNHLY and FYNNEI.

The genes are TRBV7-3 and TRBJ2-2, with TRBD2 matching over 8 bases. V lost 5 bases and J lost 5; bases outside the gene matches: 10. The CDR3 is made up of 16 amino acids. The germline V gene encodes CDR1 SGHTA and CDR2 FQGTGA. DNA of the CDR3: TGTGCCAGCAGCCCGTCCGGGACTAGTTGGACCGGGGAGCTGTTTTTT. It specifies CASSPSGTSWTGELFF.

The chain combines TRBV9 with TRBJ2-3; a possible D gene is TRBD2 (6 bases). Germline V lookup: CDR1 SGDLS, CDR2 YYNGEE. This CDR3 has 15 amino acids. V gave up 0 bases and J gave up 0 bases, with 8 bases separating them. CDR3 amino acids: CASSVAGTSTDTQYF. CDR3 sequence (DNA): TGTGCCAGCAGCGTAGCTGGGACTAGCACAGATACGCAGTATTTT.

This clone was found once. The sample has other DNA sequences that encode this CDR3 too. The chain uses TRBV7-2 and TRBJ2-1, with D uncertain. CDR1 is SGHTA, CDR2 FQGNSA, per germline. V gave up 5 bases and J gave up 4 bases, with 6 bases separating them. This CDR3 region has 12 residues. CDR3 protein: CASSPSYNEQFF. Here the CDR3 DNA reads TGTGCCAGCAGCCCTAGTTACAATGAGCAGTTCTTC.

This clone appeared a few times. This chain connects TRBV5-1 to TRBJ2-5; 10 positions match TRBD2. The germline V gene has CDR1 SGHRS and CDR2 YFSETQ. This CDR3 contains 14 residues. The ends lost 3 bases at V and 4 bases at J; junction bases unmatched: 3. CDR3 protein: CASSSLAGTETQYF. The CDR3 DNA sequence: TGCGCCAGCAGCTCACTAGCGGGAACAGAGACCCAGTACTTC. Full variable domain (remainder filled in from reference TRBV5-1 and TRBJ2-5): KAGVTQTPRYLIKTRGQQVTLSCSPISGHRSVSWYQQTPGQGLQFLFEYFSETQRNKGNFPGRFSGRQFSNSRSEMNVSTLELGDSALYLCASSSLAGTETQYFGPGTRLLVL.

J is TRBJ1-2 and V is TRBV20-1, with D hard to call. The ends were cut back, 7 bases at V and 0 bases at J, with 6 bases in the middle. The CDR3 loop spans 11 amino acids. The germline V gene encodes CDR1 DFQATT and CDR2 SNEGSKA (reference sequence). The CDR3 nucleotides are TGCAGTGTCACAGCTAACTATGGCTACACCTTC. Protein product: CSVTANYGYTF.

Only a few counts were recorded for this clone. The same CDR3 also results from other DNA sequences found in this sample. The V gene is TRBV30, the J gene TRBJ2-5; the match to TRBD2 covers 14 bases. With V trimmed by 1 base and J by 4 bases, 2 bases remained unmatched. This CDR3 comprises 15 residues. Germline V gene data show CDR1 as GTSNPN and CDR2 as SVGIG (reference sequence). This chain's CDR3 is CAWSGLAGGRETQYF. DNA of the CDR3: TGTGCCTGGAGTGGACTAGCGGGAGGGAGAGAGACCCAGTACTTC.

In its sample, this clone was seen a few times. The J gene is TRBJ2-7, the V gene TRBV29-1, with 7 bases lining up with TRBD2. This CDR3 spans 13 amino acids. J lost 4 bases, V lost 3 bases, and 6 bases had no gene match. Germline lookup yields CDR1 SQVTM and CDR2 ANQGSEA. The CDR3 nucleotides read TGCAGCGTTGACGGGGGGAATCCGTACGAGCAGTACTTC. It translates to CSVDGGNPYEQYF.

J is TRBJ1-4 and V is TRBV4-3, with 10 bases fitting TRBD1. Germline CDR1 reads LGHNA; CDR2 reads YSLEER. Trimming removed 2 bases from V and 8 bases from J; junction bases left unmatched: 11. The CDR3 spans 17 residues. The CDR3 spells CASSQSIRDRGREKLFF. The CDR3 DNA follows: TGCGCCAGCAGCCAATCGATCCGGGACAGGGGACGAGAAAAACTGTTTTTT.

The chain uses TRBV27 and TRBJ2-1; D uncertain. V lost 7 bases and J 4 bases, leaving 11 bases between the germline ends. The CDR3 runs to 13 residues. Germline V gene lookup returns CDR1 MNHEY and CDR2 SMNVEV (reference sequence). In DNA, the CDR3 is TGTGCCAGCAAATCTGCAGGATACAATGAGCAGTTCTTC. It is translated as CASKSAGYNEQFF.

This chain links TRBV27 with TRBJ2-6, with TRBD2 identical over 7 bases. V trimming: 3 bases; J trimming: 2 bases; junction bases outside the gene matches: 4. CDR1 and CDR2 from the germline V gene are MNHEY and SMNVEV (reference sequence). There are 16 residues in the CDR3. CDR3 in amino acids: CASSFLGGAGANVLTF. CDR3 DNA: TGTGCCAGCAGTTTTCTTGGGGGGGCTGGGGCCAACGTCCTGACTTTC.

The V call is TRBV5-1, the J call TRBJ2-7, with D possibly being TRBD2 (6 bases). The V end was cut by 1 base, the J end by 5 bases, with 10 bases between. The length of the CDR3 is 13 residues. Germline V CDR1 and CDR2: SGHRS, YFSETQ. This CDR3 reads CASSLRRGNEQYF. CDR3 coding DNA: TGCGCCAGCAGCTTGCGCCGCGGGAACGAGCAGTACTTC.

This clone has only a few counts. The chain is built from TRBV5-1 and TRBJ1-2; TRBD1 matches 8 bases. Germline V gene sequence: CDR1 SGHRS, CDR2 YFSETQ. The CDR3 contains 17 residues. The V gene end was trimmed by 0 bases and the J gene end by 2 bases; junction bases not matched to a gene: 9. The CDR3 DNA is TGCGCCAGCAGCTTGGGACAGGGGACAACCACGAACTATGGCTACACCTTC. It translates to CASSLGQGTTTNYGYTF.

This clone has more than one count but fewer than ten. One end of the junction varies from germline; a read error may be responsible. The chain uses TRBV25-1 and TRBJ1-2, with 7 bases identical to TRBD1. Germline CDR1 and CDR2: MGHDK and SYGVNS. This CDR3 has 12 amino acids. CDR3 sequence reads: CASRDRDLGYTF. CDR3 nucleotides: TGTGCCAGCCGTGACAGGGATCTTGGCTACACCTTC.

The rearrangement links TRBV19 to TRBJ1-2; D is possibly TRBD1 (6 bases). The ends were cut back, 3 bases at V and 4 bases at J, with 12 bases in the middle. This CDR3 is built from 14 residues. Germline V gives CDR1 LNHDA, CDR2 SQIVND (reference sequence). CDR3 in DNA: TGTGCCAGTAGTATCCGACAGGCCGCCTATGGCTACACCTTC. Protein product: CASSIRQAAYGYTF.

The J gene is TRBJ1-1, the V gene TRBV7-9, with a weak D call TRBD1 (6 bases). Between the trimmed V and J ends, which lost 5 bases and 0 bases, there was a span of 13 bases. Germline CDR1 reads SEHNR; CDR2 reads FQNEAQ (reference sequence). CDR3 length: 15 residues. CDR3 residues: CASSMNGQMNTEAFF. The CDR3, as DNA: TGTGCCAGCAGCATGAACGGACAGATGAACACTGAAGCTTTCTTT.

This clone was observed a handful of times. The rearrangement uses TRBV9 and TRBJ2-3; 9 nucleotides align to TRBD2. In germline, CDR1 is SGDLS, CDR2 YYNGEE. After removal of 0 bases from V and 8 bases from J, the junction contained 7 bases not matched to a gene. This CDR3 comprises 15 residues. The CDR3 loop is CASSVAPAGGPTQYF. DNA of the CDR3: TGTGCCAGCAGCGTAGCCCCAGCGGGGGGACCTACGCAGTATTTT. Combining the CDR3 with reference TRBV9 and TRBJ2-3 gives the whole variable domain DSGVTQTPKHLITATGQRVTLRCSPRSGDLSVYWYQQSLDQGLQFLIQYYNGEERAKGNILERFSAQQFPDLHSELNLSSLELGDSALYFCASSVAPAGGPTQYFGPGTRLTVL.

There are a few counts of this clone. The chain employs TRBV29-1 and TRBJ2-1; TRBD2 might be the D (6 bases). Trimming took 3 bases from V and 3 from J, leaving 9 bases between them. The germline V gene has CDR1 SQVTM and CDR2 ANQGSEA. The CDR3 is 13 residues long. This CDR3 is CSVDGRGYNEQFF. For the CDR3, the DNA is TGCAGCGTTGATGGGCGGGGCTACAATGAGCAGTTCTTC.

This clone was counted between two and nine times. Other DNA sequences in the same sample also yield this CDR3. This sequence joins TRBV7-9 and TRBJ2-5; 10 bases are a match to TRBD1. V lost 5 bases to trimming and J lost 2 bases; unmatched junction nucleotides: 5. Germline values: CDR1 SEHNR, CDR2 FQNEAQ (reference sequence). This CDR3 is 15 amino acids long. The CDR3: CASSLLGQGQETQYF. Here the CDR3 DNA reads TGTGCCAGCAGCCTCCTGGGACAGGGGCAAGAGACCCAGTACTTC.

This clone has more than one count but fewer than ten. The chain joins TRBV14 to TRBJ1-4, with 7 bases that match TRBD1. CDR3 length: 16 residues. The germline gives CDR1 SGHDN, CDR2 FVKESK. V trimming: 0 bases; J trimming: 7 bases; junction bases outside the gene matches: 8. CDR3 sequence reads: CASSQDRSTGPEKLFF. CDR3 DNA sequence: TGTGCCAGCAGCCAAGATCGGTCGACAGGGCCTGAAAAACTGTTTTTT.

This clone was seen only a few times. The chain uses TRBV7-9 and TRBJ2-1; 9 bases match TRBD1. Germline loops: CDR1 SEHNR, CDR2 FQNEAQ (reference sequence). The CDR3 contains 15 residues. V shed 1 base, J shed 5 bases, and the junction held 3 bases outside the gene matches. CDR3 nucleotides: TGTGCCAGCAGCTTAGGGGACAGGGCGAACAATGAGCAGTTCTTC. Translation: CASSLGDRANNEQFF.